The 25 T cell receptor beta chains given below trace back to one sample, sequenced in a study of cytomegalovirus exposure and HLA in healthy donors. The primer mix had 60 Vbeta and 13 Jbeta primers. The protocol was immunoSEQ multiplex PCR, while the TCRdb copy is restricted to in-frame clones and leaves out a portion. The sample shows some 150,000 clones, under 80% of them seen only once. Source material: PBMCs. The receptors originated from a man aged 35 to 55 in good health and CMV-seronegative.

V is TRBV30 and J is TRBJ1-5; TRBD1 matches 7 bases. Germline lookup yields CDR1 GTSNPN and CDR2 SVGIG (reference sequence). The V and J ends lost 2 bases and 1 base, in that order; junction bases with no gene match: 17. CDR3 length equals 19 residues. Here the CDR3 DNA reads TGTGCCTGGAGTCCTAACAGGGGTGGGGACATGGGCAGCAATCAGCCCCAGCATTTT. Protein product: CAWSPNRGGDMGSNQPQHF.

CDR3 sequence reads: CASSVGGTGVAFF. In DNA form, the CDR3 reads TGTGCCAGCAGCGTCGGAGGGACAGGAGTTGCTTTCTTT. The V call is TRBV9, the J call TRBJ1-1; 8 bases align to TRBD1. The CDR3 length is 13 residues. V was clipped by 2 bases and J by 11 bases; unmatched bases: 8. Germline-derived CDR1 and CDR2 are SGDLS and YYNGEE.

In its sample, this clone was seen a few times. CDR3 in amino acids: CASSPGTSGGQWETQYF. In DNA, the CDR3 is TGTGCCAGCAGCCCCGGGACTAGCGGGGGGCAGTGGGAGACCCAGTACTTC. The rearrangement uses TRBV5-6 and TRBJ2-5; 15 bases are a match to TRBD2. The CDR3 sequence is 17 residues long. Germline CDR1 is SGHDT and CDR2 is YYEEEE. The J segment lost 5 bases and the V segment lost 4 bases, leaving 9 bases of the junction unmatched.

This sequence joins TRBV9 and TRBJ1-1, with D perhaps TRBD1 (6 bases). This CDR3 is 15 amino acids long. Germline CDR1 and CDR2: SGDLS and YYNGEE. The V end was cut by 2 bases, the J end by 0 bases, with 11 bases between. Here the CDR3 DNA reads TGTGCCAGCAGCGTGACAGGTACTCTGAACACTGAAGCTTTCTTT. This gives the protein CASSVTGTLNTEAFF.

The V and J genes are TRBV29-1 and TRBJ2-1, with TRBD2 as a possible D gene (5 bases). The CDR3 consists of 14 residues. Looked up from germline, CDR1 is SQVTM and CDR2 is ANQGSEA. V gave up 7 bases and J gave up 6 bases, with 19 bases separating them. CDR3 in DNA: TGCAGCGCCACCCTAGGAGGCTCTATCAATGAGCAGTTCTTC. Translating it yields CSATLGGSINEQFF.

The chain joins TRBV18 to TRBJ2-1; 14 bases are a match to TRBD2. CDR3 length: 16 residues. From germline, CDR1 is KGHSH and CDR2 LQKENI. V trimming: 4 bases; J trimming: 9 bases; junction bases outside the gene matches: 8. The CDR3 bases are TGTGCCAGCTCACAGGGACTAGCGGGGGCGAACGGTGAGCAGTTCTTC. Translation: CASSQGLAGANGEQFF.

The chain couples TRBV7-3 to TRBJ1-1; no clear D gene. Deletions cut 3 bases from V and 1 base from J, with 6 bases between. The germline CDR1 and CDR2 sequences are SGHTA and FQGTGA. The length of the CDR3 is 13 residues. The CDR3 bases are TGTGCCAGCAGCTTGGCCCAGAACACTGAAGCTTTCTTT. Its translation is CASSLAQNTEAFF.

The chain couples TRBV6-1 to TRBJ2-1; D is unresolved. Germline lookup yields CDR1 MNHNS and CDR2 SASEGT. This CDR3 contains 14 residues. V lost 6 bases to trimming and J lost 4 bases, with 13 bases between them. CDR3 nucleotide sequence: TGTGCCAGCAGAGACGGGTCAGAATACAATGAGCAGTTCTTC. Amino acids: CASRDGSEYNEQFF.

This clone was picked up one time. This chain links TRBV29-1 with TRBJ1-3; D call uncertain. The V gene's germline CDR1 is SQVTM and CDR2 ANQGSEA. The CDR3 consists of 13 residues. V lost 3 bases to trimming and J lost 0 bases, with 6 bases between them. The CDR3 region has the DNA TGCAGCGTTGATCCGGTCTCTGGAAACACCATATATTTT. Protein: CSVDPVSGNTIYF.

The chain recombines TRBV5-1 with TRBJ2-5; 8 bases are shared with TRBD1. From germline, CDR1 is SGHRS and CDR2 YFSETQ. V lost 4 bases to trimming and J lost 1 base; unmatched junction nucleotides: 9. This CDR3 is 16 amino acids long. The CDR3 region is CASSLRQGFIQETQYF. The CDR3 DNA is TGCGCCAGCAGCCTCAGACAGGGGTTTATCCAAGAGACCCAGTACTTC. Full variable domain (missing parts from reference TRBV5-1 and TRBJ2-5): KAGVTQTPRYLIKTRGQQVTLSCSPISGHRSVSWYQQTPGQGLQFLFEYFSETQRNKGNFPGRFSGRQFSNSRSEMNVSTLELGDSALYLCASSLRQGFIQETQYFGPGTRLLVL.

J is TRBJ2-3 and V is TRBV4-2, with 12 bases matching TRBD2. The CDR3 loop spans 18 amino acids. The ends lost 0 bases at V and 4 bases at J; junction bases unmatched: 8. In germline, CDR1 is LGHNA, CDR2 YNFKEQ. Here the CDR3 reads CASSQDPSSGGASDTQYF. DNA for the CDR3: TGTGCCAGCAGCCAAGATCCGTCTAGCGGGGGGGCGTCAGATACGCAGTATTTT.

The chain has TRBV7-6 and TRBJ2-1; TRBD1 matches 8 bases. CDR1 and CDR2 (germline): SGHVS, FNYEAQ. This CDR3 has 17 residues. V lost 4 bases to trimming and J lost 2 bases; unmatched junction nucleotides: 10. For the CDR3, the DNA is TGTGCCAGCAGCTCCCGTTCAGGACAGGGAGCCTACAATGAGCAGTTCTTC. Its protein product is CASSSRSGQGAYNEQFF. The full variable domain, completed using reference TRBV7-6 and TRBJ2-1, is GAGVSQSPRYKVTKRGQDVALRCDPISGHVSLYWYRQALGQGPEFLTYFNYEAQQDKSGLPNDRFSAERPEGSISTLTIQRTEQRDSAMYRCASSSRSGQGAYNEQFFGPGTRLTVL.

The gene calls are TRBV20-1 and TRBJ1-1; D remains unclear. Germline CDR1 reads DFQATT; CDR2 reads SNEGSKA (reference sequence). The CDR3 is 9 residues long. V lost 0 bases and J lost 12, with 5 bases in between. In nucleotides, the CDR3 is TGCAGTGCTAGAGATCCCTCTTTCTTT. Encoded protein: CSARDPSFF.

The chain couples TRBV7-3 to TRBJ2-1, with 7 positions matching TRBD2. The V gene end was trimmed by 3 bases and the J gene end by 1 base; junction bases not matched to a gene: 0. The V gene's germline CDR1 is SGHTA and CDR2 FQGTGA. The length of the CDR3 is 14 residues. CDR3 amino acids: CASSFGGSYNEQFF. The CDR3 DNA is TGTGCCAGCAGCTTCGGGGGGTCCTACAATGAGCAGTTCTTC.

In DNA, the CDR3 is TGTGCCAGCAGCTTAGATTCCGGGGGGATGGAAAAACTGTTTTTT. The encoded protein is CASSLDSGGMEKLFF. The rearrangement joins TRBV11-2 to TRBJ1-4; D is perhaps TRBD1 (5 bases). V lost 0 bases to trimming and J lost 8 bases, with 13 bases between them. Germline CDR1 SGHAT, CDR2 FQNNGV. The CDR3 runs 15 residues.

The CDR3 is CASSLVPGPEKLFF. Here the CDR3 DNA reads TGTGCCAGCAGCTTAGTTCCAGGGCCCGAAAAACTGTTTTTT. V usage is TRBV7-8 and J usage is TRBJ1-4; possibly TRBD1 for D (5 bases). In germline, CDR1 is SGHVS, CDR2 FQNEAQ. This CDR3 has 14 residues. V was cut by 1 base and J by 8 bases, with 11 bases left in between.

This clone was found a few times. The chain is built from TRBV5-8 and TRBJ1-2, with 8 bases lining up with TRBD1. This CDR3 comprises 14 residues. Looked up from germline, CDR1 is SGHTS and CDR2 is YDEGEE. V shed 0 bases, J shed 2 bases, and the junction held 0 bases outside the gene matches. As DNA, the CDR3 is TGTGCCAGCAGCTTGGACAGGGGGAACTATGGCTACACCTTC. Translating gives CASSLDRGNYGYTF.

V usage is TRBV6-1 and J usage is TRBJ1-2; D gene uncertain. CDR1 and CDR2 (germline): MNHNS, SASEGT. The CDR3 totals 16 residues. Trimming removed 2 bases at V and 6 bases at J, with 19 bases between. DNA for the CDR3: TGTGCCAGCAGTGAAAGGTCGCGGCGCGGGTACGATGGCTACACCTTC. Translation: CASSERSRRGYDGYTF.

This sequence joins TRBV28 and TRBJ1-4, with D possibly matching TRBD1 (5 bases). Germline CDR1 reads MDHEN; CDR2 reads SYDVKM. V dropped 3 bases and J dropped 8 bases, with 22 bases sitting between them. This CDR3 spans 17 amino acids. The CDR3 spells CASSLVRASGEVEKLFF. The DNA for the CDR3 is TGTGCCAGCAGTTTGGTTCGAGCCTCGGGGGAGGTAGAAAAACTGTTTTTT. The variable domain in full, completed from reference TRBV28 and TRBJ1-4, reads DVKVTQSSRYLVKRTGEKVFLECVQDMDHENMFWYRQDPGLGLRLIYFSYDVKMKEKGDIPEGYSVSREKKERFSLILESASTNQTSMYLCASSLVRASGEVEKLFFGSGTQLSVL.

This rearrangement joins TRBV5-1 to TRBJ2-5, with D perhaps TRBD1 (6 bases). This CDR3 region has 14 residues. Germline V lookup: CDR1 SGHRS, CDR2 YFSETQ. Deletions cut 4 bases from V and 2 bases from J, with 12 bases between. Here the CDR3 reads CASSEGDRQETQYF. As DNA, the CDR3 is TGCGCCAGCAGCGAGGGGGACCGTCAAGAGACCCAGTACTTC.

The table lists this clone with a few counts. This rearrangement joins TRBV7-2 to TRBJ2-5; TRBD2 aligns across 8 bases. Germline V CDR1 and CDR2: SGHTA, FQGNSA. Trimming took 5 bases from V and 5 from J; bases not matched to a gene: 16. The CDR3 contains 17 residues. The CDR3 sequence is CASSRAVISGGAETQYF. CDR3 sequence (DNA): TGTGCCAGCAGCCGAGCTGTTATCTCCGGGGGGGCCGAGACCCAGTACTTC. The whole variable domain, remainder taken from reference TRBV7-2 and TRBJ2-5, is GAGVSQSPSNKVTEKGKDVELRCDPISGHTALYWYRQSLGQGLEFLIYFQGNSAPDKSGLPSDRFSAERTGGSVSTLTIQRTQQEDSAVYLCASSRAVISGGAETQYFGPGTRLLVL.

This clone was detected a few times. This rearrangement joins TRBV5-1 to TRBJ2-5; tentatively, D is TRBD1 (6 bases). The CDR3 has 16 amino acids. Germline values: CDR1 SGHRS, CDR2 YFSETQ. Trimming pared 4 bases from V and 5 bases from J, leaving 21 bases between. The CDR3 DNA reads as TGCGCCAGCAGCCAACAGAAGGACAGTTGGGAGGAGACCCAGTACTTC. It yields the protein CASSQQKDSWEETQYF.

The chain uses TRBV9 and TRBJ2-5, with 8 bases aligning to TRBD1. Unmatched junction bases numbered 14, after V lost 3 bases and J lost 7 bases. From germline, CDR1 is SGDLS and CDR2 YYNGEE. This CDR3 is built from 16 residues. The CDR3: CASSAPEGRGRATQYF. Written as DNA, the CDR3 is TGTGCCAGCAGCGCCCCTGAGGGCAGGGGGCGGGCGACCCAGTACTTC.

The chain combines TRBV5-1 with TRBJ2-5; perhaps TRBD1 as D (6 bases). The J call may be mistaken, given a closer DNA end match to TRBJ2-7. This CDR3 spans 13 amino acids. Germline loops: CDR1 SGHRS, CDR2 YFSETQ. The CDR3 region is CASSWGHHYEQYF. CDR3 DNA sequence: TGCGCCAGCAGCTGGGGACACCACTACGAGCAGTACTTC.

V usage is TRBV25-1 and J usage is TRBJ1-1, with D possibly TRBD1 on 5 matching bases. The CDR3 has 17 residues. V lost 0 bases to trimming and J lost 5 bases, with 19 bases between them. The germline V gene encodes CDR1 MGHDK and CDR2 SYGVNS. The CDR3 sequence is CASSEYSWVRGWTEAFF. CDR3 DNA: TGTGCCAGCAGTGAATATTCTTGGGTAAGGGGCTGGACTGAAGCTTTCTTT. Based on the CDR3 plus reference TRBV25-1 and TRBJ1-1, the full variable domain is EADIYQTPRYLVIGTGKKITLECSQTMGHDKMYWYQQDPGMELHLIHYSYGVNSTEKGDLSSESTVSRIRTEHFPLTLESARPSHTSQYLCASSEYSWVRGWTEAFFGQGTRLTVV.